These 26 T cell receptor beta chains share one sample of origin, sequenced in a study of T cells in Graves' hyperthyroidism and ophthalmopathy. Amplified TCR beta CDR3 regions derived from RNA transcripts. The HTBI primer set was used in a first-round RT-PCR of the TCR CDR3. TCRdb called the multiplex PCR reads again in MiXCR, with one record for every CDR3 protein. The sample lists around 500,000 distinct CDR3 sequences, 22% occurring once. Specimen: blood. Every receptor here comes from a woman between 70 and 85 years old with Graves' ophthalmopathy.

The chain combines TRBV6-1 with TRBJ1-2; no definite D call. V lost 2 bases and J 3 bases, leaving 13 bases between the germline ends. This CDR3 has 15 amino acids. Per germline, CDR1 MNHNS and CDR2 SASEGT. The CDR3: CASSENLGWDYGYTF. Here the CDR3 DNA reads TGTGCCAGCAGTGAAAATTTGGGCTGGGACTATGGCTACACCTTC.

This chain joins TRBV19 and TRBJ1-5; TRBD1 aligns across 7 bases. Trimming at V came to 10 bases and at J to 1 base, leaving 16 bases not matched to a gene. This CDR3 region has 17 residues. The germline V gene encodes CDR1 LNHDA and CDR2 SQIVND (reference sequence). The CDR3 is CATLDRAYRGSNQPQHF. CDR3 nucleotide sequence: TGTGCCACCCTAGACCGGGCGTACAGGGGAAGCAATCAGCCCCAGCATTTT. Combining the CDR3 with reference TRBV19 and TRBJ1-5 gives the whole variable domain DGGITQSPKYLFRKEGQNVTLSCEQNLNHDAMYWYRQDPGQGLRLIYYSQIVNDFQKGDIAEGYSVSREKKESFPLTVTSAQKNPTAFYLCATLDRAYRGSNQPQHFGDGTRLSIL.

This clonotype was recorded a few times. This rearrangement joins TRBV6-2 or TRBV6-3 to TRBJ2-7; D call uncertain. The CDR3 contains 15 residues. Germline V CDR1 and CDR2: MNHEY, SVGEGT. With 0 bases removed from V and 2 bases from J, the gap between germline ends came to 11 bases. The CDR3 DNA follows: TGTGCCAGCAGTTACTCGCGGCTAATCCCCTACGAGCAGTACTTC. Its protein is CASSYSRLIPYEQYF.

The rearrangement links TRBV24-1 to TRBJ2-1, with 14 nucleotides matching TRBD2. CDR1 and CDR2 (germline): KGHDR, SFDVKD. V shed 4 bases, J shed 8 bases, and the junction held 9 bases outside the gene matches. The CDR3 runs to 17 residues. CDR3 sequence (DNA): TGTGCCACCAGTGAACCCGGACTAGCGGGAGGTAACGATGAGCAGTTCTTC. It encodes CATSEPGLAGGNDEQFF.

The V call is TRBV9, the J call TRBJ2-1; D remains unclear. From germline, CDR1 is SGDLS and CDR2 YYNGEE. Trimming removed 3 bases from V and 6 bases from J, with 13 bases in between. The CDR3 sequence is 14 residues long. For the CDR3, the DNA is TGTGCCAGCAGCGAGGTCTCACGTGGCAATGAGCAGTTCTTC. It encodes CASSEVSRGNEQFF.

V is TRBV7-9 and J is TRBJ2-7; 7 bases line up with TRBD2. The CDR3 loop spans 16 amino acids. Germline values: CDR1 SEHNR, CDR2 FQNEAQ (reference sequence). J lost 0 bases, V lost 1 base, and 6 bases had no gene match. In nucleotides, the CDR3 is TGTGCCAGCAGCTTAGATAGCGGGCACTACTCCTACGAGCAGTACTTC. Translated: CASSLDSGHYSYEQYF.

The sample holds a few counts of this clonotype. The chain has TRBV29-1 and TRBJ1-1; D is perhaps TRBD1 (6 bases). The ends were cut back, 7 bases at V and 0 bases at J, with 12 bases in the middle. Germline CDR1 SQVTM, CDR2 ANQGSEA. The CDR3 has 13 residues. CDR3 nucleotides: TGCAGCGCGAGGGACACCTTGAACACTGAAGCTTTCTTT. It yields the protein CSARDTLNTEAFF.

This clonotype appeared once. The chain links TRBV7-9 to TRBJ2-4, with D possibly being TRBD1 or TRBD2 (6 bases each). The length of the CDR3 is 14 residues. Trimming pared 7 bases from V and 6 bases from J, leaving 16 bases between. Germline values: CDR1 SEHNR, CDR2 FQNEAQ (reference sequence). The CDR3 DNA sequence: TGTGCCAGCACCCCTAGGGGGGTAGGAAACATTCAGTACTTC. Amino acids: CASTPRGVGNIQYF.

This clonotype came up a few times. This CDR3 is CASSLRDRGDTQYF. CDR3 DNA sequence: TGTGCCAGCAGCTTGCGAGATAGGGGCGATACGCAGTATTTT. J is TRBJ2-3 and V is TRBV7-3; possibly TRBD1 for D (5 bases). Germline CDR1 is SGHTA and CDR2 is FQGTGA. Trimming left V 3 bases short and J 6 bases short, with 13 bases between. The CDR3 has 14 residues.

This clonotype has a count of ten or more. This chain uses TRBV27 with TRBJ2-3; 7 bases are a match to TRBD1. Germline CDR1 MNHEY, CDR2 SMNVEV (reference sequence). The CDR3 loop spans 16 amino acids. J lost 2 bases, V lost 6 bases, and 11 bases had no gene match. The CDR3, as DNA: TGTGCCAGCAGATCGGGACAGCTCACCTACACAGATACGCAGTATTTT. Translated, it gives CASRSGQLTYTDTQYF.

This clonotype was counted many times. The rearrangement joins TRBV12-3 or TRBV12-4 to TRBJ1-2; tentative D call: TRBD1 (5 bases). CDR3 length: 13 residues. Between the trimmed V and J ends, which lost 7 bases and 7 bases, there was a span of 16 bases. This chain's CDR3 is CASTPGQGGGYTF. DNA for the CDR3: TGTGCCAGCACCCCTGGGCAGGGCGGTGGCTACACCTTC.

This clonotype was seen a few times. The V call is TRBV19, the J call TRBJ2-7; D might be TRBD1 (6 bases). The CDR3 is 14 residues long. V lost 4 bases and J 0 bases, leaving 10 bases between the germline ends. The germline V gene has CDR1 LNHDA and CDR2 SQIVND (reference sequence). CDR3 nucleotides: TGTGCCAGTAGTAGACAGGCCGCCTCCTACGAGCAGTACTTC. Translation gives CASSRQAASYEQYF.

This clonotype was found many times. This chain connects TRBV6-1 to TRBJ1-2; 9 nucleotides align to TRBD1. J lost 8 bases, V lost 1 base, and 5 bases had no gene match. Germline CDR1 and CDR2: MNHNS and SASEGT. The CDR3 extends over 14 amino acids. CDR3 DNA sequence: TGTGCCAGCAGTGAAGGGACAGGGGTAGGAGGCTACACCTTC. This translates into CASSEGTGVGGYTF.

The chain joins TRBV6-5 to TRBJ2-3; D uncertain. Germline loops: CDR1 MNHEY, CDR2 SVGAGI. With 1 base removed from V and 2 bases from J, the gap between germline ends came to 7 bases. This CDR3 contains 14 residues. The CDR3 nucleotides are TGTGCCAGCAGTTACTTCAGAAACACAGATACGCAGTATTTT. It specifies CASSYFRNTDTQYF.

V is TRBV7-9 and J is TRBJ2-1, with D possibly matching TRBD1 (6 bases). CDR1 and CDR2 (germline): SEHNR, FQNEAQ (reference sequence). The CDR3 runs to 13 residues. With 4 bases removed from V and 10 bases from J, the gap between germline ends came to 14 bases. The CDR3 bases are TGTGCCAGCAGCTGGGACACAGCCTACGAGCAGTTCTTC. Its translation: CASSWDTAYEQFF.

This clonotype was counted many times. The chain carries TRBV20-1 and TRBJ2-3; D is ambiguous. The length of the CDR3 is 13 residues. CDR1 and CDR2 (germline): DFQATT, SNEGSKA (reference sequence). Trimming removed 3 bases from V and 1 base from J, with 8 bases in between. This chain's CDR3 is CSASRLRTDTQYF. The CDR3 DNA is TGCAGTGCTAGCCGTCTCCGCACAGATACGCAGTATTTT.

The V gene is TRBV10-1, the J gene TRBJ2-1, with 9 nucleotides matching TRBD2. Germline V gene sequence: CDR1 WNHNN, CDR2 SYGVQD (reference sequence). This CDR3 is 14 amino acids long. Losses at the gene ends were 5 bases for V and 6 bases for J; bases not matched to a gene: 5. CDR3: CASSMVSGSNEQFF. Written as DNA, the CDR3 is TGCGCCAGCAGTATGGTTAGCGGGAGCAATGAGCAGTTCTTC.

J is TRBJ1-3 and V is TRBV18; 8 bases agree with TRBD1. Germline V gene sequence: CDR1 KGHSH, CDR2 LQKENI. The CDR3 totals 15 residues. V dropped 5 bases and J dropped 6; count of bases not matched to a gene: 9. CDR3 bases: TGTGCCAGCTCAGTTGGACAGGGAAGAATAAACACCATATATTTT. Protein product: CASSVGQGRINTIYF.

This chain connects TRBV11-2 to TRBJ2-3; tentative D call: TRBD2 (6 bases). V was shortened by 5 bases and J by 6 bases, with 15 bases between the two germline ends. The CDR3 sequence is 14 residues long. CDR1 is SGHAT and CDR2 is FQNNGV in the germline V gene. The CDR3 DNA reads TGTGCCAGCAGCCCAGGGTACGCGGGGGATACGCAGTATTTT. Its protein product is CASSPGYAGDTQYF.

This clonotype was seen repeatedly, ten times or more. The genes are TRBV7-9 and TRBJ2-7; 10 bases align to TRBD2. Looked up from germline, CDR1 is SEHNR and CDR2 is FQNEAQ (reference sequence). This CDR3 comprises 15 residues. Trimming cost V 1 base and J 3 bases; bases outside gene matches: 3. The CDR3 region has the DNA TGTGCCAGCAGCTTAGGGCTAGCGGGAGACTACGAGCAGTACTTC. This codes for CASSLGLAGDYEQYF.

The gene calls are TRBV18 and TRBJ1-5; D perhaps matches TRBD1 (6 bases). V gave up 2 bases and J gave up 11 bases, with 10 bases separating them. There are 12 residues in the CDR3. CDR1 is KGHSH, CDR2 LQKENI, per germline. This CDR3 is CASSPVKGAQHF. As DNA, the CDR3 is TGTGCCAGCTCACCAGTAAAGGGGGCCCAGCATTTT. The full variable domain, in which reference TRBV18 and TRBJ1-5 provide the parts outside the CDR3, is NAGVMQNPRHLVRRRGQEARLRCSPMKGHSHVYWYRQLPEEGLKFMVYLQKENIIDESGMPKERFSAEFPKEGPSILRIQQVVRGDSAAYFCASSPVKGAQHFGDGTRLSIL.

The chain joins TRBV9 to TRBJ1-6; D is uncertain. Trimming left V 3 bases short and J 6 bases short, with 19 bases between. Germline CDR1 and CDR2: SGDLS and YYNGEE. The length of the CDR3 is 17 residues. The CDR3 sequence is CASSEEDLSAPNSPLHF. The DNA of the CDR3 is TGTGCCAGCAGCGAAGAGGACCTATCAGCCCCTAATTCACCCCTCCACTTT.

J is TRBJ2-1 and V is TRBV30; TRBD1 aligns across 7 bases. Germline assignment: CDR1 GTSNPN and CDR2 SVGIG (reference sequence). This CDR3 is built from 15 residues. The ends lost 2 bases at V and 2 bases at J; junction bases unmatched: 6. CDR3 loop: CAWSLSTGPYNEQFF. CDR3 in DNA: TGTGCCTGGAGTCTATCGACAGGGCCCTACAATGAGCAGTTCTTC.

This chain uses TRBV30 with TRBJ2-5; TRBD2 matches at 8 bases. V dropped 5 bases and J dropped 4; count of bases not matched to a gene: 18. The CDR3 sequence is 17 residues long. The germline V gene has CDR1 GTSNPN and CDR2 SVGIG (reference sequence). The CDR3 DNA sequence: TGTGCCTGGGATAAAGGGGGGAGCGGGGGAATTGGAGAGACCCAGTACTTC. It encodes CAWDKGGSGGIGETQYF.

The V gene is TRBV3-1, the J gene TRBJ1-2; D remains ambiguous. The germline CDR1 and CDR2 sequences are LGHDT and YNNKEL (reference sequence). There are 13 residues in the CDR3. Trimming removed 5 bases at V and 4 bases at J, with 11 bases between. The DNA for the CDR3 is TGTGCCAGCAGCGGTCTCGTGGGCTATGGCTACACCTTC. This translates into CASSGLVGYGYTF.

The chain has TRBV5-5 and TRBJ1-1; D is ambiguous. Germline V gives CDR1 SGHKS, CDR2 YYEKEE (reference sequence). The CDR3 covers 15 residues. The germline V and J ends were trimmed by 3 bases and 3 bases, with 15 bases remaining between them. CDR3 loop: CASSSDSWGDTEAFF. In DNA form, the CDR3 reads TGTGCCAGCAGCTCCGACTCTTGGGGTGACACTGAAGCTTTCTTT.